The next 9 T cell receptor beta chains were all read from a single sample in a study of blood T cell repertoires in COVID-19. Sequencing used immunoSEQ multiplex PCR; TCRdb keeps in-frame clones, though not all of them. The data hold about 160,000 clones, with about 88% observed a single time. Input material: peripheral blood. These TCRs come from a woman aged 80 or over with acute or convalescent COVID-19.

CDR3 protein: CATRTAGVNTGELFF. CDR3 in DNA: TGCGCCACTCGGACCGCAGGGGTGAACACCGGGGAGCTGTTTTTT. The chain has TRBV5-1 and TRBJ2-2; D is possibly TRBD1 (6 bases). Germline V gene lookup returns CDR1 SGHRS and CDR2 YFSETQ. This CDR3 has 15 residues. Trimming removed 9 bases from V and 1 base from J, with 16 bases in between.

The genes are TRBV6-5 and TRBJ2-1, with TRBD2 matching over 8 bases. The CDR3 is 14 amino acids. Germline V CDR1 and CDR2: MNHEY, SVGAGI. V lost 6 bases to trimming and J lost 0 bases; unmatched junction nucleotides: 1. In DNA, the CDR3 is TGTGCCAGCAGCGCGGGAGGCTCCTACAATGAGCAGTTCTTC. Encoded protein: CASSAGGSYNEQFF.

This clone turned up a few times. The rearrangement links TRBV10-1 to TRBJ1-1; D is unclear. Trimming left V 5 bases short and J 1 base short, with 8 bases between. Per the germline V gene, CDR1 is WNHNN and CDR2 is SYGVQD (reference sequence). The CDR3 has 13 amino acids. CDR3 loop: CASSSVWNTEAFF. The CDR3, as DNA: TGCGCCAGCAGTTCGGTATGGAACACTGAAGCTTTCTTT.

This chain connects TRBV2 to TRBJ1-5; 8 nucleotides align to TRBD1. Germline V gene data show CDR1 as SNHLY and CDR2 as FYNNEI. This CDR3 has 15 residues. J lost 7 bases, V lost 5 bases, and 10 bases had no gene match. Here the CDR3 reads CASSYPTGEGQPQHF. The CDR3 region has the DNA TGTGCCAGCAGTTACCCGACAGGGGAGGGACAGCCCCAGCATTTT.

The chain recombines TRBV4-1 with TRBJ2-2; 9 positions match TRBD1. This CDR3 is 17 amino acids long. CDR1 and CDR2 (germline): MGHRA, YSYEKL. V was pared by 3 bases and J by 5 bases, with 10 bases of the junction left unmatched. Here the CDR3 reads CASSHHTGQGRTGELFF. DNA for the CDR3: TGCGCCAGCAGCCATCATACGGGACAGGGACGGACCGGGGAGCTGTTTTTT.

This rearrangement joins TRBV19 to TRBJ1-5, with 7 nucleotides matching TRBD1. V lost 4 bases to trimming and J lost 0 bases; unmatched junction nucleotides: 3. This CDR3 region has 15 residues. CDR1 is LNHDA and CDR2 is SQIVND in the germline V gene (reference sequence). In DNA, the CDR3 is TGTGCCAGTAGTACACAGGGGCTTAGCAATCAGCCCCAGCATTTT. This codes for CASSTQGLSNQPQHF.

This rearrangement joins TRBV6-1 to TRBJ2-7; D is undetermined. This CDR3 region has 14 residues. V lost 1 base, J lost 1 base, and 8 bases lay in between. Germline V gene lookup returns CDR1 MNHNS and CDR2 SASEGT. In DNA form, the CDR3 reads TGTGCCAGCAGTGAAGACAGAGTTTCCTACGAGCAGTACTTC. Protein product: CASSEDRVSYEQYF.

The chain couples TRBV9 to TRBJ2-2, with D possibly matching TRBD1 (6 bases). Between the trimmed V and J ends, which lost 0 bases and 13 bases, there was a span of 13 bases. This CDR3 has 13 amino acids. The germline gives CDR1 SGDLS, CDR2 YYNGEE. The CDR3: CASSVGDRTGLFF. The CDR3 DNA reads TGTGCCAGCAGCGTAGGAGACAGGACCGGGCTGTTTTTT. Drawing the rest from reference TRBV9 and TRBJ2-2, the complete variable domain is DSGVTQTPKHLITATGQRVTLRCSPRSGDLSVYWYQQSLDQGLQFLIQYYNGEERAKGNILERFSAQQFPDLHSELNLSSLELGDSALYFCASSVGDRTGLFFGEGSRLTVL.

This sequence joins TRBV19 and TRBJ2-3; no clear D gene. This CDR3 has 15 residues. The germline CDR1 and CDR2 sequences are LNHDA and SQIVND (reference sequence). The V end lost 7 bases, the J end lost 3 bases, and 17 bases lay between the germline ends. CDR3 amino acids: CASNHLADSTDTQYF. The CDR3 DNA reads as TGTGCCAGTAACCATCTGGCAGACTCGACAGATACGCAGTATTTT.